This TCR beta chain was recorded in a study of CD8+ T cells in alopecia areata. Study background: Those patients who were treated received oral tofacitinib, which was given at 5 to 10 mg twice daily for moderate-to-severe alopecia areata.

The V and J ends lost 6 bases and 4 bases respectively, with 13 bases between them. The germline CDR1 and CDR2 sequences are SQVTM and ANQGSEA. This CDR3 comprises 13 residues. Treatment specified: oral pan-JAK inhibitor, 5-10 mg twice daily. Alopecia areata patients gave lesional scalp punch biopsies and peripheral blood samples. As concerns this clone: Its specificity is not known.

Once RNA had been extracted, it was reverse transcribed into cDNA to act as the sequencing template. Clones were sequenced by immunoSEQ multiplex PCR, and TCRdb holds only the in-frame ones, with some missing. The sample contains 200,000 or so clones, roughly 64% of which appear only once. The study, taken as a whole, reports: Among the 100 top clones, expanded CD8+ clones, like scalp clonality, were significantly decreased by tofacitinib.

Specimen: CD4+ T cells sorted from blood, collected at week 24, from a patient treated with tofacitinib. The chain uses TRBV29-1 and TRBJ1-5; D possibly corresponds to TRBD1 (6 bases). The TCR sequence derives from a human donor with alopecia areata. The CDR3 sequence: CSVRGGTNQPQHF. Here the CDR3 DNA reads TGCAGCGTCCGGGGCGGGACAAATCAGCCCCAGCATTTT.